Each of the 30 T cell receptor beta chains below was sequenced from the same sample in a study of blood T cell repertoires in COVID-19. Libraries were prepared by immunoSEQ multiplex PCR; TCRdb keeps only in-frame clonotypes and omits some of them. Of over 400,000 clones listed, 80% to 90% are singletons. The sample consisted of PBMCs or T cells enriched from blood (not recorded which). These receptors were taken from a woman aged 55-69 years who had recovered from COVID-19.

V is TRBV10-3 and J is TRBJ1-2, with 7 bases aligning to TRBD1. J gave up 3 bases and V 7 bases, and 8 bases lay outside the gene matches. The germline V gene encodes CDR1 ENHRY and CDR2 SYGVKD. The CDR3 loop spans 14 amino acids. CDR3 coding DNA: TGTGCCATCAAGGGGGCAGGGGGAGACTATGGCTACACCTTC. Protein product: CAIKGAGGDYGYTF.

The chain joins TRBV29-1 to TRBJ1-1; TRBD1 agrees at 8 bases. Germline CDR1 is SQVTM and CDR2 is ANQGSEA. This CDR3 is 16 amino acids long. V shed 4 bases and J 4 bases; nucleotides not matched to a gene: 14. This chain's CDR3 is CSVAEDRALTPTEAFF. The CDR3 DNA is TGCAGCGTTGCAGAGGACAGGGCCCTCACTCCCACTGAAGCTTTCTTT. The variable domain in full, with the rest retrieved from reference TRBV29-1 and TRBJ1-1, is SAVISQKPSRDICQRGTSLTIQCQVDSQVTMMFWYRQQPGQSLTLIATANQGSEATYESGFVIDKFPISRPNLTFSTLTVSNMSPEDSSIYLCSVAEDRALTPTEAFFGQGTRLTVV.

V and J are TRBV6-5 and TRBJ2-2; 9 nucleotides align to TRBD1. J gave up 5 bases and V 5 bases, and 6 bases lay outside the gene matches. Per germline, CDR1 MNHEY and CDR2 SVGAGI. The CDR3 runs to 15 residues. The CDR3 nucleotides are TGTGCCAGCAGTCCCGGACAGGGGTGGACCGGGGAGCTGTTTTTT. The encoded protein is CASSPGQGWTGELFF.

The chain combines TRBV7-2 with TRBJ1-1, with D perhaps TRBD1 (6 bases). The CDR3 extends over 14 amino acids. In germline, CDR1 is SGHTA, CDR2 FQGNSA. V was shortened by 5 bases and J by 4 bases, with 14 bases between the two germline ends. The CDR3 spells CASSPYRDGTEAFF. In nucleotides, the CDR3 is TGTGCCAGCAGCCCCTACAGGGACGGCACTGAAGCTTTCTTT.

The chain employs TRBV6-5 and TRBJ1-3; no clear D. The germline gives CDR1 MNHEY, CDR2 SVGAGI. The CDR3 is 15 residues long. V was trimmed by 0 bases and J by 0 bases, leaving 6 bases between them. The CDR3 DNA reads TGTGCCAGCAGTTACTCGGTACTCTCTGGAAACACCATATATTTT. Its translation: CASSYSVLSGNTIYF.

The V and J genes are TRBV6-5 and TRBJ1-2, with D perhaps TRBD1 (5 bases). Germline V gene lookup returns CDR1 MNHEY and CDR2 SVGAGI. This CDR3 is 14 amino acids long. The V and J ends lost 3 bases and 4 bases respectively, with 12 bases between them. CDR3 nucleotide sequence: TGTGCCAGCAGTTATCAGGGTGACGGCTATGGCTACACCTTC. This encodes CASSYQGDGYGYTF.

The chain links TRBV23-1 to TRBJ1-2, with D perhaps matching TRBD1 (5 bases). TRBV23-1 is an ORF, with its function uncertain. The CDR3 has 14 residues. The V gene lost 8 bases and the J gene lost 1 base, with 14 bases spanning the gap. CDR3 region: CASHEVDSNYGYTF. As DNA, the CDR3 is TGCGCCAGCCACGAGGTTGACAGTAACTATGGCTACACCTTC.

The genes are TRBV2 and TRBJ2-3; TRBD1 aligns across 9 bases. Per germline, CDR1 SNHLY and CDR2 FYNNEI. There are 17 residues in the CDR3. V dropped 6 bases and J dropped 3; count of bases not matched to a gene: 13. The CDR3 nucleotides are TGTGCCAGCAGCCCGGGACAGGGCAGTCTAAGGACAGATACGCAGTATTTT. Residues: CASSPGQGSLRTDTQYF.

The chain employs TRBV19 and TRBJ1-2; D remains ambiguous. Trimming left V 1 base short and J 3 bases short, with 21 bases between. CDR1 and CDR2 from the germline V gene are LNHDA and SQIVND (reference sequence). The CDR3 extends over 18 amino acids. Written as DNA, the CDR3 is TGTGCCAGTAGTATAGCCCATATCCTCCGCGCCTCCGACTATGGCTACACCTTC. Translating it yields CASSIAHILRASDYGYTF.

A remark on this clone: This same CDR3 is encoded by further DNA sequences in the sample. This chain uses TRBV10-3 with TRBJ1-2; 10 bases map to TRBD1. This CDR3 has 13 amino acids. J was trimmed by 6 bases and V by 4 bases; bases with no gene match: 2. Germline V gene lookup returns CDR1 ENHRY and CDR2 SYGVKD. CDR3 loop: CAISAGTGDGYTF. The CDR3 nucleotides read TGTGCCATCAGTGCCGGGACAGGGGATGGCTACACCTTC.

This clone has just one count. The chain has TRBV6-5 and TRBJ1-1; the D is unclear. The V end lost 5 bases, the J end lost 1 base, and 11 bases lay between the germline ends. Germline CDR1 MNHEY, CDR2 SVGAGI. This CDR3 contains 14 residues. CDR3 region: CASSLRRENTEAFF. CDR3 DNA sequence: TGTGCCAGCAGTCTGCGACGGGAGAACACTGAAGCTTTCTTT.

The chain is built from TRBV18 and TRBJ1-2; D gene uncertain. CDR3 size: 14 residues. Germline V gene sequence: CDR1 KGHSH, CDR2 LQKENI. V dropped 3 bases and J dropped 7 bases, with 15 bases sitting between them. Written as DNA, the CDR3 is TGTGCCAGCTCACCGGGCAGGTTGGTTGGTGGCTACACCTTC. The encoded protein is CASSPGRLVGGYTF.

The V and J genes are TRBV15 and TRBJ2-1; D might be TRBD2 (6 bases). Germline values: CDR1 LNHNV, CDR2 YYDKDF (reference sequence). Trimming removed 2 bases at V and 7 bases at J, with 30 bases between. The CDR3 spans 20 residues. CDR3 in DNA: TGTGCCACCAGCAGATGGCCCGAACTTCAGGACACCCTAGGAGGGAATGAGCAGTTCTTC. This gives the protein CATSRWPELQDTLGGNEQFF.

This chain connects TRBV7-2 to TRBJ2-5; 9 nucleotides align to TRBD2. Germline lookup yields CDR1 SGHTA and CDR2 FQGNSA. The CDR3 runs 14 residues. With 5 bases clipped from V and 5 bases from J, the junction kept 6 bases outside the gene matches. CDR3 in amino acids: CASSTGLAVETQYF. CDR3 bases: TGTGCCAGCAGCACGGGACTAGCCGTCGAGACCCAGTACTTC.

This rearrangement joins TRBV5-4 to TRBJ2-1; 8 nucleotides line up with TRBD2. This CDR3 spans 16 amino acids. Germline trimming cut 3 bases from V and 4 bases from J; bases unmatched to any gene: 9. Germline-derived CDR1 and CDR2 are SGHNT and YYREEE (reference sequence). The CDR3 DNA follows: TGTGCCAGCAGCTCTCGGGGGGGGGCCGTTTACAATGAGCAGTTCTTC. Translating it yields CASSSRGGAVYNEQFF.

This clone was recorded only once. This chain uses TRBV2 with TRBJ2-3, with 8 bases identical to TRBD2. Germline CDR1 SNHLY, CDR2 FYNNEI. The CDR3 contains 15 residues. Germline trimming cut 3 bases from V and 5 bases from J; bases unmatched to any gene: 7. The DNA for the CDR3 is TGTGCCAGCAGTGATAACGGGGGGGGCGGAGATACGCAGTATTTT. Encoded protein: CASSDNGGGGDTQYF.

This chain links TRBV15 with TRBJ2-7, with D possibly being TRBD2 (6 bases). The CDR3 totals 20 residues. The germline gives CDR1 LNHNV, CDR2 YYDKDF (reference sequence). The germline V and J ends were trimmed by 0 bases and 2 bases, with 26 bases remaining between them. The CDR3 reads CATSRDGGKILGRRTYEQYF. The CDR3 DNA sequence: TGTGCCACCAGCAGAGATGGAGGGAAGATCCTGGGCCGGCGTACCTACGAGCAGTACTTC. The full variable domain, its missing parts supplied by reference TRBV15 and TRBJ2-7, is DAMVIQNPRYQVTQFGKPVTLSCSQTLNHNVMYWYQQKSSQAPKLLFHYYDKDFNNEADTPDNFQSRRPNTSFCFLDIRSPGLGDTAMYLCATSRDGGKILGRRTYEQYFGPGTRLTVT.

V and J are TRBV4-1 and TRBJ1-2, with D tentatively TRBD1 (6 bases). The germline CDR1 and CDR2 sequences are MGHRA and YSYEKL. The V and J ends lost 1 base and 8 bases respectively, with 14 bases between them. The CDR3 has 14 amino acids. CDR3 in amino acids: CASSQGSSGDGYTF. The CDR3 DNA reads TGCGCCAGCAGCCAAGGAAGTTCAGGGGACGGCTACACCTTC.

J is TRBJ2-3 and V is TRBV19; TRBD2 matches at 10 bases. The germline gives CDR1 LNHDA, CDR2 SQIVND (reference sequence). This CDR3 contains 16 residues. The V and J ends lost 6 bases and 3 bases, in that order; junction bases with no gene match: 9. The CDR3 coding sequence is TGTGCCAGTAGGCTCAGCGGGGGGGCCAATACAGATACGCAGTATTTT. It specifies CASRLSGGANTDTQYF.

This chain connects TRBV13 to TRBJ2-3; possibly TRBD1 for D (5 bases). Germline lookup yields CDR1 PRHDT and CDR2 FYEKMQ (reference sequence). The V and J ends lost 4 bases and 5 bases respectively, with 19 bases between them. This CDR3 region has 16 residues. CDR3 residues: CASSSTVQKGGDTQYF. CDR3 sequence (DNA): TGTGCCAGCAGCTCGACAGTTCAAAAGGGTGGAGATACGCAGTATTTT. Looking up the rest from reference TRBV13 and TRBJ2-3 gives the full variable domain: AAGVIQSPRHLIKEKRETATLKCYPIPRHDTVYWYQQGPGQDPQFLISFYEKMQSDKGSIPDRFSAQQFSDYHSELNMSSLELGDSALYFCASSSTVQKGGDTQYFGPGTRLTVL.

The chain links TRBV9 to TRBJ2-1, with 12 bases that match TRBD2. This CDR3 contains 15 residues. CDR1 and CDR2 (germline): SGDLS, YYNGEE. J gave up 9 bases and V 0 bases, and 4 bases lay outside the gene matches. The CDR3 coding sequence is TGTGCCAGCAGCGTAGCTGCTAGCGGGGGGGCTGAGCAGTTCTTC. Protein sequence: CASSVAASGGAEQFF.

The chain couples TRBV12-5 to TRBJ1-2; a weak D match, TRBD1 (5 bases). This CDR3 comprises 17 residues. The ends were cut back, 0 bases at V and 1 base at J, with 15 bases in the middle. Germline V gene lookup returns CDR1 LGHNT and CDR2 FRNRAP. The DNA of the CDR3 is TGTGCTAGTGGTTTGGTCCTGACAGCATCCCATAACTATGGCTACACCTTC. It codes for CASGLVLTASHNYGYTF.

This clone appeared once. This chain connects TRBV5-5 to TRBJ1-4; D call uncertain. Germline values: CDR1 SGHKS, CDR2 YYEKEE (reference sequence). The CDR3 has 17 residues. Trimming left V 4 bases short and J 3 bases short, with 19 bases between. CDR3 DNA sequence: TGTGCCAGCAGCCCACACGGAGCGGGGTCGGCTAATGAAAAACTGTTTTTT. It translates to CASSPHGAGSANEKLFF.

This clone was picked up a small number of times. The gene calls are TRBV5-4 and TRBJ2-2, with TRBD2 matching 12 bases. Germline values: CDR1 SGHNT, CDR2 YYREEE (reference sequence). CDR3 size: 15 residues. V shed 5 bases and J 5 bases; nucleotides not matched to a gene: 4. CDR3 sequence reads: CASSPSGGATGELFF. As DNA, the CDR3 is TGTGCCAGCAGTCCTAGCGGGGGGGCGACCGGGGAGCTGTTTTTT.

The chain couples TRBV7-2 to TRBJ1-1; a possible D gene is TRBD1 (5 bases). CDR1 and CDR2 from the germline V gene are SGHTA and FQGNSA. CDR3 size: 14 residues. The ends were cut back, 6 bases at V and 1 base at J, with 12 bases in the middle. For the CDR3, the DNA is TGTGCCAGCAGTTTCGACAGAGGGAACACTGAAGCTTTCTTT. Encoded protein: CASSFDRGNTEAFF.

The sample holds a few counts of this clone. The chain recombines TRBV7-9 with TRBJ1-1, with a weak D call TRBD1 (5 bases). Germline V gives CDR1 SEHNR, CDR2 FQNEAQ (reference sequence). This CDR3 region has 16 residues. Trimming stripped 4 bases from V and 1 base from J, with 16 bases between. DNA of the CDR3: TGTGCCAGCAGCTCCACGCGGGGGGAGAAGAACACTGAAGCTTTCTTT. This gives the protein CASSSTRGEKNTEAFF.

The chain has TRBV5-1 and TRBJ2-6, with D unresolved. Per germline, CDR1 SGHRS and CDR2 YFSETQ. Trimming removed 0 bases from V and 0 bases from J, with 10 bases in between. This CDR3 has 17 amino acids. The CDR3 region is CASSLGTSTSGANVLTF. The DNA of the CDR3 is TGCGCCAGCAGCTTGGGCACTTCCACCTCTGGGGCCAACGTCCTGACTTTC.

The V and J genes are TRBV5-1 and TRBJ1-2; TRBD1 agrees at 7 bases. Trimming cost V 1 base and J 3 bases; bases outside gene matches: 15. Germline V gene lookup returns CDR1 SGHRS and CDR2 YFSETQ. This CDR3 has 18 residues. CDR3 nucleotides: TGCGCCAGCAGCTTGACAGGGGCGACCCCGGTGGGTGACTATGGCTACACCTTC. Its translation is CASSLTGATPVGDYGYTF.

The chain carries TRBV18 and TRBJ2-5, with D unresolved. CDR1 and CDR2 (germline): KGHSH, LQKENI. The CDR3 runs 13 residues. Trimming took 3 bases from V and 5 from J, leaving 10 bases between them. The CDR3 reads CASSPGSRETQYF. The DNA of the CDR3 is TGTGCCAGCTCACCGGGCTCTCGTGAGACCCAGTACTTC.

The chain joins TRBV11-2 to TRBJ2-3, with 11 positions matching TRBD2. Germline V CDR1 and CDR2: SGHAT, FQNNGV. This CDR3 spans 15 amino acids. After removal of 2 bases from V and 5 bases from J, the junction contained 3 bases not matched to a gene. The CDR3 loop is CASSLLAGGLDTQYF. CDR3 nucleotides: TGTGCCAGCAGCTTACTAGCGGGGGGCCTAGATACGCAGTATTTT.